The TCR beta chain under discussion was sequenced for a study of vaccination and CD4 T cells after COVID-19 (dated by TCRdb to about 2022). For the wider study: SARS-CoV-2 positivity had been established in the convalescent patients by nasal swab PCR, and mild disease was recorded in about 9 of these patients and severe disease in one. Six males and four females were included in the convalescent cohort, with two Hispanic individuals, seven Caucasians, two Asians and one multiracial person represented. Participants got two doses of the Pfizer-BioNTech BNT162b2 vaccine (n=8) or two doses of the Moderna mRNA-1273 vaccine (n=2). Post-COVID blood samples were collected from convalescent patients a median of around 96 days after diagnosis, with a range of roughly 30 to 170 days. Post-vaccine blood samples were taken a median of about 72 days after the second vaccine dose, with a range of roughly 14 to 241 days. Culture stimuli were overlapping spike peptide pools from SARS-CoV-2 and from the common cold coronaviruses HCoV-NL63, HCoV-OC43 and HCoV-229E. As controls, cultures received a CEFX viral epitope pool (the positive control), an HIV-1 Nef peptide pool (the negative control), or no peptide at all. In 9 to 11 COVID-19 convalescent patients and a handful of infection-naive healthy vaccine recipients, researchers compared the spike-specific CD4+ TCR repertoire from before mRNA vaccination with the repertoire from after. Broad study findings and their caveats: An increase in the median number of SARS-CoV-2-reactive clonotypes from 20 to 25 after infection to some 38 after vaccination was observed, but the change was not found to be significant. In convalescent patients, a median about 84% of post-vaccine SARS-CoV-2-reactive clones were detected only after vaccination, and vaccine-specific priming was suggested by this finding. The study included relatively few convalescent patients and did not analyze early timepoints after natural infection. In convalescent patients, nearly all vaccine-specific clones (304 of 307) were found to be mono-reactive for SARS-CoV-2 spike rather than cross-reactive with common cold coronaviruses.

Libraries were prepared through PCR. DNA from cultured CD4+ T cells underwent TCR sequencing with the Oncomine TCR Beta short-read assay at the Johns Hopkins FTIC core. The QIAamp micro DNA kit was used to extract genomic DNA from the cultured CD4+ T cells. Oncomine TCR Beta libraries made from cultured CD4+ T cells were pooled using unique dual indexes and sequenced on an Illumina iSeq 100. The original methods were these. Non-productive sequences were removed, and CDR3s that did not start with C, did not end with F or W, or were shorter than 7 amino acids were discarded. The MANAFEST web application was used to identify antigen-specific clonotypes by comparing peptide-stimulated wells against reference wells and other culture wells. To be called positive, a clone needed an FDR below 0.05, an odds ratio above 5, and a productive frequency above 0.1% in at least two of three replicate wells. Clonotypes that were significantly expanded in both SARS-CoV-2 spike wells and at least one common cold coronavirus spike condition were defined as cross-reactive. Using R version 3.6.1, CDR3 homology was evaluated through Levenshtein distances (stringdist) along with unrooted phylogenetic trees (ape). TCRdb itself trimmed the public reads at Q25 with fastp, ran MiXCR and retained productive beta chains. Each record represents a unique CDR3 protein, reported with the most common genes and DNA among its rows. These V and J calls derive from TCRdb rather than the authors' analysis. The sample table records some 13,000 distinct CDR3 sequences; approximately 55% of these occur just once. The ten largest clones add up to roughly a tenth of the sample.

Trimming accounts for 7 bases at V and 5 bases at J, while the number of junction bases matched to no gene is 2. CDR3 length: 13 amino acids, cysteine to phenylalanine. Solely the CDR3 DNA is kept, with 39 bases framed from the first base. Based on the germline V gene, the CDR1 and CDR2 sequences are MDHEN and SYDVKM. This sample's treatment or condition label indicates: roughly ten-day PBMC culture with coronavirus spike peptide pools or control peptides (ViraFEST assay). The ViraFEST assay, used in the study, expanded antigen-specific T cells with peptide pools and then identified the expanded clonotypes through TCR sequencing. The positive SARS-CoV-2 PCR tests of the convalescent patients were dated from March to December 2020, before the Alpha, Beta and Delta variants emerged in the United States. Each well held two million PBMCs cultured with roughly 10 ug/ml peptide pools in IMDM containing roughly 5% human AB serum and 10 IU/ml IL-2. Half of the culture medium was replaced with fresh IL-2-containing medium on days 3 and 7. CD4+ T cells were isolated after approximately ten days of culture through negative selection using the EasySep CD4+ T cell isolation kit. Ficoll-Paque Plus gradient centrifugation was used to isolate PBMCs from whole blood, and the isolated PBMCs were then either used fresh or cryopreserved at -140C. Each culture condition was generally run in triplicate wells.

Points on this clonotype: The antigen it recognizes is unknown. Per-base qualities were not stored, and no clone one base away is much larger.

Sequenced: CD4+ T cells from blood, cultured in vitro. The clonotype originates from a human donor who had recovered from COVID-19. This receptor chain uses TRBV28 and TRBJ1-2; 12 middle bases align to TRBD1. The bases are TGTGCCAGCATGGGACAGGGGGCTTATGGCTACACCTTC. Its coded protein is CASMGQGAYGYTF.